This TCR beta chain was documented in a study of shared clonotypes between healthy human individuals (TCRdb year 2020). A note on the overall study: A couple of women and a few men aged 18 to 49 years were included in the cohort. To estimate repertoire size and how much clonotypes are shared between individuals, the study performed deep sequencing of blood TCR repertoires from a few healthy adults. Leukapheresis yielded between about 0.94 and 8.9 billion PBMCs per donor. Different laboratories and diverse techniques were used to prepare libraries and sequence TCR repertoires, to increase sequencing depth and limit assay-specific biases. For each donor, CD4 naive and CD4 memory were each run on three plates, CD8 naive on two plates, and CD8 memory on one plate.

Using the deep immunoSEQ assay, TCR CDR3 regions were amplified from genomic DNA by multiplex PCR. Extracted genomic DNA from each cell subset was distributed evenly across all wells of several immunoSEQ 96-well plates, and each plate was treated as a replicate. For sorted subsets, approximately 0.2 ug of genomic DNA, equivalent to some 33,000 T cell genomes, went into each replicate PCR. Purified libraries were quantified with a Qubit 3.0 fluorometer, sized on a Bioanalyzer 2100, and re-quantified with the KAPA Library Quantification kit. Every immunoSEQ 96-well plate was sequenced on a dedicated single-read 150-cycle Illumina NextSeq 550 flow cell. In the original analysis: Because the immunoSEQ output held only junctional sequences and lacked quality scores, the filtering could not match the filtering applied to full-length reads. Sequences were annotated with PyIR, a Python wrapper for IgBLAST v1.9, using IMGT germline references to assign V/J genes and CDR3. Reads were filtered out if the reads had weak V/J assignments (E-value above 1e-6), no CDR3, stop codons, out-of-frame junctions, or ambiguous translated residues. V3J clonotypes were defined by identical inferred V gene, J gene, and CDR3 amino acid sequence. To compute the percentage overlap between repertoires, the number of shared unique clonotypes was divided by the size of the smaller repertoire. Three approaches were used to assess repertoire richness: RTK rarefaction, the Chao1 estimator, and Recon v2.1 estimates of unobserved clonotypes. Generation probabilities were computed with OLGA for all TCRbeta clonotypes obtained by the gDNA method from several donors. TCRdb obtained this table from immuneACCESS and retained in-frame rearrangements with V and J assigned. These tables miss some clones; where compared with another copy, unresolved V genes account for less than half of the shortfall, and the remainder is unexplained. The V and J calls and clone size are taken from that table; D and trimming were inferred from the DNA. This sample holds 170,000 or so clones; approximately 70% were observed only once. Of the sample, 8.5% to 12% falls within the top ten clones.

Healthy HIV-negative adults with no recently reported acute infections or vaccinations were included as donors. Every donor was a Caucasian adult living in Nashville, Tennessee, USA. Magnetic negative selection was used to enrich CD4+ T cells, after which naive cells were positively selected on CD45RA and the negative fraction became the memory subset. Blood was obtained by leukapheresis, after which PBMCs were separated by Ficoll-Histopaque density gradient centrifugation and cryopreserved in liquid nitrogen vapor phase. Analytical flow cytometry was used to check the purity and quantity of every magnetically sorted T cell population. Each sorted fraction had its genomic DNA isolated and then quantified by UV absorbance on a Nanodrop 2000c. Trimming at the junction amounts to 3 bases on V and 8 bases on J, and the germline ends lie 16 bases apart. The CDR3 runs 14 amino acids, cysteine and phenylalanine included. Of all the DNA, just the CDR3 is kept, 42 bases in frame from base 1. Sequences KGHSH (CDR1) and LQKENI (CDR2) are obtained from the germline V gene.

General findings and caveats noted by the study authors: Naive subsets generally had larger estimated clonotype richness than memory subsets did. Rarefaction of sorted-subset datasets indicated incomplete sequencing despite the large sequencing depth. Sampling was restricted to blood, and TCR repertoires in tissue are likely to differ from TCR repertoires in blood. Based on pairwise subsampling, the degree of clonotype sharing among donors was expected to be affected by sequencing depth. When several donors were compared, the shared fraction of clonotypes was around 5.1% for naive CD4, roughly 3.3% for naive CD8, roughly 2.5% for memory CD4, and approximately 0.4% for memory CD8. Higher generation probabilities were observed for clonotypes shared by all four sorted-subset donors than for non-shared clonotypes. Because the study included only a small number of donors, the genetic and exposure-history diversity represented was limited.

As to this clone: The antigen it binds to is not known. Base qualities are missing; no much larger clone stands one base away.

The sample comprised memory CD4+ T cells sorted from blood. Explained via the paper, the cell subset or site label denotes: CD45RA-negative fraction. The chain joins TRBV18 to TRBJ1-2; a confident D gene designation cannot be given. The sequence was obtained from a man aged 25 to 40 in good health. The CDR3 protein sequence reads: CASSPGDTLRGYTF. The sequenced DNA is TGTGCCAGCTCACCGGGCGATACATTGAGGGGCTACACCTTC.